The sequence of this TCR beta chain was determined in a study of T-cell memory formation after mild COVID-19. Turning to the study itself: Clusters of TCRs were largely donor specific.

Per germline, CDR1 MNHEY and CDR2 SVGAGI. There are 15 residues in the CDR3. The trim removed 5 bases at V and 9 bases at J, leaving 13 bases unmatched. Libraries for TCRalpha and TCRbeta carried sample barcodes and unique molecular identifiers via 5'RACE. Each CDR3 protein is one row after TCRdb ran MiXCR on the 5' RACE reads. The sample contains around 200,000 distinct CDR3 sequences, around a sixth of which appear only once. Worth noting for this clonotype: Its antigen is undetermined.

General observations from the study: Within pre-infection memory, some responding clones were found, suggesting cross-reactive memory joined. Clones which contracted sat mainly in CM and EM if CD4+, and in EMRA if CD8+.

The sequence derives from a man between 18 and 29 years old who had mild COVID-19 (a few samples of this study predate the infection). Cell type and time point are not known. The V and J genes are TRBV6-5 and TRBJ2-1; the match to TRBD2 covers 7 bases. The source material was PBMCs or a T cell subset sorted from them (not recorded which). This CDR3 reads CASSRIAGSGGEQFF. The CDR3, as DNA: TGTGCCAGCAGTCGTATAGCGGGTTCTGGCGGTGAGCAGTTCTTC.